This section outlines one T cell receptor (beta chain) sequence together with its context. Its matching antigen is unknown. Investigators sought sequencing depths of between 1 in 200,000 and 1 in 1 million T cells. The repertoire was sequenced with immunoSEQ multiplex PCR; TCRdb's copy has only in-frame clones and lacks some. The table shows 110,000 to 150,000 clones, with about 75% occurring only once. The J segment lost 8 bases and the V segment lost 2 bases, leaving 10 bases of the junction unmatched. The CDR3 extends over 16 amino acids. CDR1 and CDR2 (germline): SGHTA, FQGNSA. The data stem from a study of cytotoxic CD8 clonotypes in ibrutinib-treated CLL. Study information: Response material was collected after a median approximately 11 months of treatment, range 6 to 36. Study outcomes and limitations: Clonality climbed at ibrutinib response, then dropped toward baseline at progression. Public clonotypes showed up rarely, and on treatment they shrank or held steady.

The sample was PBMCs, taken after 24 months of ibrutinib treatment. The rearrangement joins TRBV7-2 to TRBJ2-2, with 8 bases matching TRBD2. This receptor was obtained from a human donor with chronic lymphocytic leukemia. CDR3 bases: TGTGCCAGCAGCTTACGGGGGGGCTACCCGGCAGGGGAGCTGTTTTTT. This translates into CASSLRGGYPAGELFF.